Listed below are T cell receptor beta chains from one sample, sequenced in a study of T cells after yellow fever vaccination. TCRdb re-analysed the 5' RACE reads in MiXCR, keeping a single row per CDR3 protein. The repertoire has approximately 550,000 distinct CDR3 sequences, about 14% of them found once; the top ten carry about 14%. The source material was PBMCs, sampled on the day of the yellow fever booster vaccination. These receptors all come from a man aged 25-45 years who received the YFV17D yellow fever vaccine. Each CDR3 is given with its conserved first and last residue. D genes are given only for firm matches. A clone size is listed for some rows: how often the clone was seen (once, few, many), or a class if it is expanded.

v_gene	abundance	j_gene	d_gene	CDR3aa	CDR3nt
TRBV27	few	TRBJ2-6	-	CASSPRERLSGANVLTF	TGTGCCAGCAGTCCCAGGGAACGCCTCTCTGGGGCCAACGTCCTGACTTTC
TRBV20-1	-	TRBJ2-5	-	CSAKGYKRPQETQYF	TGCAGTGCAAAGGGGTACAAAAGGCCGCAAGAGACCCAGTACTTC
TRBV28	few	TRBJ2-7	TRBD2	CASSLGGFPYEQYF	TGTGCCAGCAGTTTGGGGGGGTTCCCCTACGAGCAGTACTTC
TRBV7-9	few	TRBJ2-5	-	CASNPERGETQYF	TGTGCCAGCAACCCTGAGAGGGGAGAGACCCAGTACTTC
TRBV6-1	-	TRBJ2-5	TRBD1	CASSLWTGGTPGAQYF	TGTGCCAGCTCGCTTTGGACAGGGGGTACCCCGGGGGCCCAGTACTTC
TRBV24-1	-	TRBJ2-3	TRBD2	CATEEAGYTDTQYF	TGTGCCACCGAGGAAGCGGGGTACACAGATACGCAGTATTTT
TRBV27	many	TRBJ2-3	-	CASSLSGRFTDTQYF	TGTGCCAGCAGTTTATCGGGACGGTTCACAGATACGCAGTATTTT
TRBV30	few	TRBJ2-7	-	CAWSWGYYEQYF	TGTGCCTGGAGTTGGGGTTACTACGAGCAGTACTTC
TRBV27	-	TRBJ2-4	TRBD1	CASRPGTGGAKNIQYF	TGTGCCAGCAGACCTGGGACAGGGGGAGCCAAAAACATTCAGTACTTC
TRBV3-1	-	TRBJ1-5	-	CASSQGRQPQHF	TGTGCCAGCAGCCAAGGACGTCAGCCCCAGCATTTT
TRBV10-3	few	TRBJ2-1	-	CAISDEGEQFF	TGTGCCATCAGTGATGAGGGTGAGCAGTTCTTC
TRBV29-1	-	TRBJ2-7	-	CSVGQGSLYEQYF	TGCAGCGTTGGGCAGGGTAGCCTCTACGAGCAGTACTTC
TRBV7-2	-	TRBJ1-3	TRBD1	CASPTDRADTIYF	TGTGCCAGCCCCACGGACAGGGCAGACACCATATATTTT
TRBV3-1	-	TRBJ2-1	-	CASSQGRTYNEQFF	TGCGCCAGCAGCCAAGGACGGACTTACAATGAGCAGTTCTTC
TRBV6-5	-	TRBJ1-4	TRBD1	CASSYAATGNEKLFF	TGTGCCAGCAGTTACGCGGCGACAGGGAATGAAAAACTGTTTTTT